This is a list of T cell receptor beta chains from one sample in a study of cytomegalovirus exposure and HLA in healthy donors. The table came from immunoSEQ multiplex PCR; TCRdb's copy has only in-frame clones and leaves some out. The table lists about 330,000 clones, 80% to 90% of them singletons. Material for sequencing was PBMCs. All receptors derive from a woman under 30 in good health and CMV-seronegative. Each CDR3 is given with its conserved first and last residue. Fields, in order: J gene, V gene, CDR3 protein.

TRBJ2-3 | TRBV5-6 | CASRFQGGTDTQYF
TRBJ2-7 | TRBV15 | CATSRVAGVSYYEQYF
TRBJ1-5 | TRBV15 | CATSRITDSNQPQHF
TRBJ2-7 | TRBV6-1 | CASGTGLRSYEQYF
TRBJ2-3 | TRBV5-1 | CASSLTDPTDTQYF
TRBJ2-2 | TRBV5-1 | CASSLPGVMAGELFF
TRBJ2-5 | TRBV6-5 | CASSYEGAFEETQYF
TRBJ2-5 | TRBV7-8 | CASSFYRVLTQYF
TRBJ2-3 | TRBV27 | CATPKSGSTDTQYF
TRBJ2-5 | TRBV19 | CASSLMDRGLGETQYF
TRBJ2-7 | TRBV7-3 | CASSRHLRHGTYEQYF
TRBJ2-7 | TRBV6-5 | CASGRTSGAYEQYF
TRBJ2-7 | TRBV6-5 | CASSYGDISYEQYF
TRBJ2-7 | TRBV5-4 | CASSFQGLQYF
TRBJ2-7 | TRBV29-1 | CSVDYRGLAGGEQYF
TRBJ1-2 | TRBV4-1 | CASSVQGFGRYGYTF
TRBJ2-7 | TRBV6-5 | CASSYAGRHYEQYF
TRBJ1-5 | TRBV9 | CASSEGNNNQPQHF
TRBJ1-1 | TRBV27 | CASTGQGNTEAFF
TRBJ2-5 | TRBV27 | CASSTSGTHGETQYF
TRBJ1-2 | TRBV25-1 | CASSQTGTGSIYGYTF
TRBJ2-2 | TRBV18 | CASSPLRGGNTGELFF
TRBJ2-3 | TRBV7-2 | CASSFPRLAGGPRDTQYF
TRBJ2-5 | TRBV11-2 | CASSPGVQETQYF
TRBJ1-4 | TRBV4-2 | CASSQGSRDRGEKLFF
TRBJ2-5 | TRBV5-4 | CASRIAGTGGETQYF
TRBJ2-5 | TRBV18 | CASSPPAGGGQETQYF
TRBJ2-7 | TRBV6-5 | CASSYASGSPYEQYF
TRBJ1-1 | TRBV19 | CASRFKQGMYTEAFF
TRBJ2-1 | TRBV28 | CASSFGDRGITEQFF
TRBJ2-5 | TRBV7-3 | CASSRTGSQETQYF
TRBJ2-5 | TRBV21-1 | CASSLDRGQETQYF
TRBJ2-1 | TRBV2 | CASSLLPLAGDYNEQFF